Listed below are T cell receptor beta chains from one sample, sequenced in a study of CD8 T cells in ankylosing spondylitis. From the 5' RACE reads, TCRdb called clonotypes with MiXCR, one entry per CDR3 protein. The table records a few hundred thousand distinct CDR3 sequences, 20% to 30% of them present only once. What was sequenced was blood, either unsorted or a sorted T cell fraction (not recorded which). The receptors were sampled from a male donor with ankylosing spondylitis or in good health (not recorded which). Each CDR3 is given with its conserved first and last residue. A D gene is named only where the DNA matches it firmly. Size tells how often a clone was seen (once, few, many) or the class of an expanded clone, and some rows leave it out.

V: TRBV27; J: TRBJ2-1; D: NA; size: NA; CDR3: CASSLAGLRRDEQFF; DNA: TGTGCCAGCAGTTTGGCAGGGCTTCGACGCGATGAGCAGTTCTTC
V: TRBV10-3; J: TRBJ2-5; D: NA; size: NA; CDR3: CAISEGAGETQYF; DNA: TGTGCCATCAGTGAGGGGGCAGGCGAGACCCAGTACTTC
V: TRBV11-2; J: TRBJ2-3; D: TRBD1; size: NA; CDR3: CASSSGTGGRGDTQYF; DNA: TGTGCCAGCAGCTCAGGGACAGGGGGCCGGGGAGATACGCAGTATTTT
V: TRBV20-1; J: TRBJ1-1; D: NA; size: few; CDR3: CSASLGTPIEARGAFF; DNA: TGCAGTGCTAGCCTAGGGACCCCGATCGAGGCCCGCGGTGCTTTCTTT
V: TRBV6-5; J: TRBJ2-7; D: NA; size: few; CDR3: CASRTGAEQYF; DNA: TGTGCCAGCAGGACAGGTGCCGAGCAGTACTTC
V: TRBV10-3; J: TRBJ2-7; D: NA; size: few; CDR3: CAISESSGDEQYF; DNA: TGTGCCATCAGTGAGTCGTCAGGGGACGAGCAGTACTTC
V: TRBV6-1; J: TRBJ1-5; D: NA; size: few; CDR3: CASSMGAGIHQPQHF; DNA: TGTGCCAGCTCAATGGGGGCAGGAATCCATCAACCCCAGCATTTT
V: TRBV2; J: TRBJ1-1; D: NA; size: many; CDR3: CASSEAVPTEAFF; DNA: TGTGCCAGCAGTGAGGCGGTGCCCACTGAAGCTTTCTTT
V: TRBV20-1; J: TRBJ2-2; D: NA; size: many; CDR3: CSARDSARPNTGELFF; DNA: TGCAGTGCTAGGGACTCCGCGCGGCCGAACACCGGGGAGCTGTTTTTT
V: TRBV20-1; J: TRBJ2-3; D: NA; size: NA; CDR3: CSARAPGADTQYF; DNA: TGCAGTGCTAGAGCCCCGGGCGCGGATACGCAGTATTTT
V: TRBV29-1; J: TRBJ1-1; D: NA; size: many; CDR3: CSVVTALRAFF; DNA: TGCAGCGTTGTTACGGCTCTTCGGGCTTTCTTT
V: TRBV10-2; J: TRBJ2-1; D: NA; size: NA; CDR3: CASSDSRGQREQFF; DNA: TGCGCCAGCAGTGATTCGCGGGGGCAGAGGGAGCAGTTCTTC
V: TRBV5-1; J: TRBJ1-4; D: NA; size: many; CDR3: CASSQLGVSPAEKLFF; DNA: TGCGCCAGCAGCCAGCTTGGAGTTTCCCCGGCCGAAAAACTGTTTTTT
V: TRBV10-3; J: TRBJ2-7; D: TRBD1; size: NA; CDR3: CAISGGQPAPFEQYF; DNA: TGTGCCATCAGTGGGGGACAGCCGGCCCCCTTCGAGCAGTACTTC
V: TRBV20-1; J: TRBJ2-2; D: TRBD2; size: NA; CDR3: CSLPGGAGGELFF; DNA: TGCAGTTTGCCCGGGGGGGCCGGCGGGGAGCTGTTTTTT
V: TRBV9; J: TRBJ2-1; D: NA; size: many; CDR3: CASSVGTGKRSEQFF; DNA: TGTGCCAGCAGCGTAGGAACAGGGAAGAGGAGTGAGCAGTTCTTC
V: TRBV4-1; J: TRBJ2-7; D: NA; size: few; CDR3: CASSQDPWQGAYEQYF; DNA: TGCGCCAGCAGCCAAGACCCTTGGCAGGGCGCCTACGAGCAGTACTTC
V: TRBV20-1; J: TRBJ1-5; D: NA; size: many; CDR3: CSARADMGNQPQHF; DNA: TGCAGTGCTAGAGCCGATATGGGCAATCAGCCCCAGCATTTT
V: TRBV18; J: TRBJ2-7; D: NA; size: NA; CDR3: CASSPQESYEQYF; DNA: TGTGCCAGCTCACCACAGGAGTCCTACGAGCAGTACTTC
V: TRBV28; J: TRBJ2-1; D: TRBD2; size: many; CDR3: CASSLSGGGAPYNEQFF; DNA: TGTGCCAGCAGTTTATCAGGCGGGGGGGCCCCCTACAATGAGCAGTTCTTC
V: TRBV20-1; J: TRBJ2-2; D: NA; size: many; CDR3: CSASQDSYTGELFF; DNA: TGCAGTGCTTCCCAGGACAGCTACACCGGGGAGCTGTTTTTT
V: TRBV29-1; J: TRBJ1-1; D: NA; size: few; CDR3: CSVRGPGNVEAFF; DNA: TGCAGCGTTCGAGGGCCAGGGAATGTTGAAGCTTTCTTT
V: TRBV7-2; J: TRBJ2-7; D: NA; size: many; CDR3: CASSLSSYEQYF; DNA: TGTGCCAGCAGCTTAAGTTCCTACGAGCAGTACTTC
V: TRBV20-1; J: TRBJ1-5; D: NA; size: many; CDR3: CSAREAGAGNQPQHF; DNA: TGCAGTGCTAGAGAAGCGGGGGCAGGGAATCAGCCCCAGCATTTT
V: TRBV9; J: TRBJ2-7; D: NA; size: many; CDR3: CASSVEPGTYEQYF; DNA: TGTGCCAGCAGCGTAGAGCCAGGTACCTACGAGCAGTACTTC
V: TRBV12-3/TRBV12-4; J: TRBJ2-5; D: NA; size: NA; CDR3: CASSLWAGVGQETQYF; DNA: TGTGCCAGCAGTTTATGGGCAGGGGTCGGCCAAGAGACCCAGTACTTC
V: TRBV6-1; J: TRBJ1-5; D: TRBD1; size: NA; CDR3: CASSDGQAVQPQHF; DNA: TGTGCCAGCAGTGACGGACAGGCAGTTCAGCCCCAGCATTTT
V: TRBV6-4; J: TRBJ2-2; D: NA; size: NA; CDR3: CARTPRDGLTGELFF; DNA: TGTGCCAGGACCCCCCGGGACGGTCTCACCGGGGAGCTGTTTTTT
V: TRBV20-1; J: TRBJ2-5; D: NA; size: NA; CDR3: CSADGLWGQETQYF; DNA: TGCAGTGCTGATGGGTTGTGGGGTCAAGAGACCCAGTACTTC
V: TRBV10-3; J: TRBJ1-1; D: NA; size: few; CDR3: CAIRQDTEAFF; DNA: TGTGCCATCAGACAGGACACTGAAGCTTTCTTT
V: TRBV12-3/TRBV12-4; J: TRBJ2-1; D: TRBD2; size: NA; CDR3: CASKTSGGANEQFF; DNA: TGTGCCAGCAAGACTAGCGGGGGGGCAAATGAGCAGTTCTTC
V: TRBV9; J: TRBJ2-3; D: NA; size: many; CDR3: CASSVEQGKDTQYF; DNA: TGTGCCAGCAGCGTAGAGCAGGGAAAGGATACGCAGTATTTT
V: TRBV20-1; J: TRBJ1-1; D: NA; size: many; CDR3: CSLEVEKGAFF; DNA: TGCAGTCTAGAAGTGGAGAAGGGAGCTTTCTTT
V: TRBV20-1; J: TRBJ1-1; D: NA; size: NA; CDR3: CSAHRMNTEAFF; DNA: TGCAGTGCCCACCGGATGAACACTGAAGCTTTCTTT
V: TRBV6-1; J: TRBJ2-5; D: TRBD2; size: NA; CDR3: CASSPAIGLAEETQYF; DNA: TGTGCCAGCAGCCCGGCAATCGGACTAGCGGAAGAGACCCAGTACTTC
V: TRBV6-4; J: TRBJ2-2; D: NA; size: NA; CDR3: CASSDELGTGELFF; DNA: TGTGCCAGCAGTGACGAGCTAGGGACCGGGGAGCTGTTTTTT
V: TRBV20-1; J: TRBJ1-6; D: TRBD1; size: many; CDR3: CSAHRDREDSPLHF; DNA: TGCAGTGCCCATAGGGACAGGGAGGATTCACCCCTCCACTTT
V: TRBV20-1; J: TRBJ2-4; D: TRBD2; size: many; CDR3: CSARDRGLGRGNIQYF; DNA: TGCAGTGCTAGAGATCGTGGATTGGGGAGGGGAAACATTCAGTACTTC
V: TRBV12-3/TRBV12-4; J: TRBJ2-2; D: NA; size: many; CDR3: CASLGPGELFF; DNA: TGTGCCAGCCTAGGTCCCGGGGAGCTGTTTTTT
V: TRBV25-1; J: TRBJ1-2; D: TRBD1; size: few; CDR3: CASSFRDRGILGYTF; DNA: TGTGCCAGCAGTTTCCGGGACAGGGGGATTCTCGGCTACACCTTC
V: TRBV30; J: TRBJ1-2; D: NA; size: NA; CDR3: CAWQTYSNYGYTF; DNA: TGTGCCTGGCAGACATACAGCAACTATGGCTACACCTTC